Below are 21 T cell receptor beta chains sequenced from a single sample in a study of blood T cell repertoires in COVID-19. Measured with immunoSEQ multiplex PCR; TCRdb has only the in-frame clones, and not every one. The sample shows about 200,000 clones, 78% of them seen only once. Sequenced input: peripheral blood. The receptor source for this set is a woman older than 75 with active or convalescent COVID-19.

The gene calls are TRBV29-1 and TRBJ1-2; 8 nucleotides match TRBD1. The CDR3 extends over 12 amino acids. CDR1 and CDR2 (germline): SQVTM, ANQGSEA. Trimming at V came to 5 bases and at J to 3 bases, leaving 2 bases not matched to a gene. CDR3 loop: CSVPTGDYGYTF. CDR3 bases: TGCAGCGTTCCGACAGGGGACTATGGCTACACCTTC.

A few counts support this clone. The CDR3 nucleotides read TGTGCCAGCAGCCAAGATGTGGGCGGGGGCGGTTCACCCCTCCACTTT. Protein: CASSQDVGGGGSPLHF. The chain couples TRBV4-2 to TRBJ1-6, with D tentatively TRBD1 (6 bases). The V gene's germline CDR1 is LGHNA and CDR2 YNFKEQ. The CDR3 is made up of 16 amino acids. V lost 0 bases, J lost 9 bases, and 15 bases lay in between.

V is TRBV11-2 and J is TRBJ2-5; the match to TRBD2 covers 7 bases. Germline loops: CDR1 SGHAT, CDR2 FQNNGV. V gave up 3 bases and J gave up 2 bases; unmatched junction bases: 6. The CDR3 is 15 residues long. The CDR3, as DNA: TGTGCCAGCAGCTTTTTCCGGGGGGTACAAGAGACCCAGTACTTC. It encodes CASSFFRGVQETQYF.

This clone appeared a few times. V usage is TRBV29-1 and J usage is TRBJ1-2; D possibly corresponds to TRBD1 (6 bases). Germline values: CDR1 SQVTM, CDR2 ANQGSEA. The V gene lost 7 bases and the J gene lost 8 bases, with 14 bases spanning the gap. The length of the CDR3 is 11 residues. Here the CDR3 DNA reads TGCAGCGCTGGGACATCTAAGGGCTACACCTTC. The encoded protein is CSAGTSKGYTF.

V usage is TRBV20-1 and J usage is TRBJ2-5, with 11 bases lining up with TRBD2. The CDR3 is made up of 14 amino acids. J was trimmed by 5 bases and V by 3 bases; bases with no gene match: 5. Germline V gives CDR1 DFQATT, CDR2 SNEGSKA (reference sequence). Here the CDR3 DNA reads TGCAGTGCTAGTAGCGGGGGGGTTTTCGAGACCCAGTACTTC. It yields the protein CSASSGGVFETQYF.

The chain links TRBV9 to TRBJ2-7; D uncertain. CDR1 is SGDLS, CDR2 YYNGEE, per germline. The CDR3 consists of 13 residues. V lost 4 bases to trimming and J lost 0 bases, with 8 bases between them. CDR3: CASSPGSSYEQYF. The CDR3 nucleotides read TGTGCCAGCAGCCCCGGTTCCTCCTACGAGCAGTACTTC. The full variable domain, its missing parts supplied by reference TRBV9 and TRBJ2-7, is DSGVTQTPKHLITATGQRVTLRCSPRSGDLSVYWYQQSLDQGLQFLIQYYNGEERAKGNILERFSAQQFPDLHSELNLSSLELGDSALYFCASSPGSSYEQYFGPGTRLTVT.

There are a few counts of this clone. The chain's CDR3 is CAISESNRGITGELFF. For the CDR3, the DNA is TGTGCCATCAGTGAGTCCAACAGGGGTATCACCGGGGAGCTGTTTTTT. This rearrangement joins TRBV10-3 to TRBJ2-2, with 7 bases lining up with TRBD1. The J segment lost 4 bases and the V segment lost 0 bases, leaving 5 bases of the junction unmatched. Germline loops: CDR1 ENHRY, CDR2 SYGVKD. The CDR3 totals 16 residues.

This clone was seen once. The chain joins TRBV2 to TRBJ2-5, with D possibly matching TRBD1 (6 bases). This CDR3 region has 15 residues. Germline V gene sequence: CDR1 SNHLY, CDR2 FYNNEI. V lost 3 bases to trimming and J lost 7 bases, with 18 bases between them. CDR3: CASSEQRGSGGTQYF. CDR3 in DNA: TGTGCCAGCAGTGAGCAAAGGGGGTCGGGTGGGACCCAGTACTTC.

This clone was seen only once. The J gene is TRBJ1-2, the V gene TRBV11-2; TRBD1 aligns across 7 bases. The CDR3 sequence is 14 residues long. Losses at the gene ends were 2 bases for V and 6 bases for J; bases not matched to a gene: 6. The germline V gene has CDR1 SGHAT and CDR2 FQNNGV. The CDR3 nucleotides read TGTGCCAGCAGCTTACGGGGGACAGCCGATGGCTACACCTTC. It yields the protein CASSLRGTADGYTF. The full variable domain, its missing parts supplied by reference TRBV11-2 and TRBJ1-2, is EAGVAQSPRYKIIEKRQSVAFWCNPISGHATLYWYQQILGQGPKLLIQFQNNGVVDDSQLPKDRFSAERLKGVDSTLKIQPAKLEDSAVYLCASSLRGTADGYTFGSGTRLTVV.

The genes are TRBV7-2 and TRBJ1-5, with TRBD1 matching over 10 bases. Germline CDR1 reads SGHTA; CDR2 reads FQGNSA. The CDR3 loop spans 15 amino acids. With 5 bases clipped from V and 6 bases from J, the junction kept 7 bases outside the gene matches. The CDR3 DNA is TGTGCCAGCAGCAAGACAGGGGGCGCGTTTCAGCCCCAGCATTTT. Translation gives CASSKTGGAFQPQHF.

The V call is TRBV9, the J call TRBJ2-7; no clear D. With 4 bases removed from V and 8 bases from J, the gap between germline ends came to 13 bases. From germline, CDR1 is SGDLS and CDR2 YYNGEE. The CDR3 length is 12 residues. The CDR3 sequence is CASSPTGYQQYF. CDR3 nucleotides: TGTGCCAGCAGCCCCACCGGGTATCAGCAGTACTTC.

Worth noting for this clone: The junction shows a germline mismatch at one end, possibly a read error. The genes are TRBV19 and TRBJ2-5; 10 bases are shared with TRBD2. Germline CDR1 is LNHDA and CDR2 is SQIVND (reference sequence). The CDR3 extends over 16 amino acids. CDR3 sequence: CASSTLSGGAVETQYF. In DNA, the CDR3 is TGTGCCAGCAGTACTCTAAGCGGGGGGGCTGTGGAGACCCAGTACTTC.

The chain couples TRBV3-1 (or the pseudogene TRBV3-2) to TRBJ1-1; D may be TRBD1 (6 bases). In germline, CDR1 is LGHDT, CDR2 YNNKEL (reference sequence). The CDR3 loop spans 14 amino acids. Trimming stripped 1 base from V and 6 bases from J, with 12 bases between. Here the CDR3 DNA reads TGTGCCAGCAGCCAAGCTCGCGAGGGGGCTGAAGCTTTCTTT. Translating gives CASSQAREGAEAFF.

V is TRBV5-1 and J is TRBJ1-1; TRBD1 might be the D (5 bases). The CDR3 has 14 amino acids. Germline V gene data show CDR1 as SGHRS and CDR2 as YFSETQ. Trimming removed 0 bases from V and 1 base from J, with 7 bases in between. CDR3 nucleotide sequence: TGCGCCAGCAGCTTGGACGGGGGGAACACTGAAGCTTTCTTT. Amino acids: CASSLDGGNTEAFF.

This chain joins TRBV6-1 and TRBJ1-1, with 8 bases fitting TRBD1. Germline-derived CDR1 and CDR2 are MNHNS and SASEGT. The V and J ends lost 0 bases and 4 bases, in that order; junction bases with no gene match: 1. CDR3 length equals 14 residues. The CDR3 DNA sequence: TGTGCCAGCAGTGAAGCCGGGACAGGCACTGAAGCTTTCTTT. It translates to CASSEAGTGTEAFF.

The chain links TRBV18 to TRBJ1-5; D ambiguous. This CDR3 is built from 13 residues. Looked up from germline, CDR1 is KGHSH and CDR2 is LQKENI. The V end was cut by 5 bases, the J end by 5 bases, with 10 bases between. Here the CDR3 DNA reads TGTGCCAGCTCAACGGTTGAGGATCAGCCCCAGCATTTT. Translating it yields CASSTVEDQPQHF.

The chain carries TRBV4-3 and TRBJ1-6, with 7 bases matching TRBD1. CDR1 LGHNA and CDR2 YSLEER come from the germline V gene. V gave up 3 bases and J gave up 7 bases; unmatched junction bases: 0. This CDR3 spans 13 amino acids. CDR3 DNA sequence: TGCGCCAGCAGCCAGGACAGGAATTCACCCCTCCACTTT. As protein: CASSQDRNSPLHF.

This CDR3 is CASSLEGVMNTEAFF. In DNA form, the CDR3 reads TGTGCCAGCAGTTTAGAGGGTGTCATGAACACTGAAGCTTTCTTT. The chain joins TRBV28 to TRBJ1-1; no firm D call. The V gene lost 2 bases and the J gene lost 0 bases, with 10 bases spanning the gap. Germline CDR1 MDHEN, CDR2 SYDVKM. This CDR3 contains 15 residues.

This clone occurred once. The rearrangement joins TRBV7-2 to TRBJ1-1; 7 bases fit TRBD1. The germline CDR1 and CDR2 sequences are SGHTA and FQGNSA. The CDR3 is 15 amino acids. Trimming took 4 bases from V and 6 from J; bases not matched to a gene: 11. The CDR3 DNA reads as TGTGCCAGCAGCTCGTTTTGGGACAGTGCATCTGAAGCTTTCTTT. Translating gives CASSSFWDSASEAFF. The full variable domain, in which reference TRBV7-2 and TRBJ1-1 provide the parts outside the CDR3, is GAGVSQSPSNKVTEKGKDVELRCDPISGHTALYWYRQSLGQGLEFLIYFQGNSAPDKSGLPSDRFSAERTGGSVSTLTIQRTQQEDSAVYLCASSSFWDSASEAFFGQGTRLTVV.

Details on this clone: At the DNA level, this CDR3 is encoded by other sequences in the same sample as well. The V call is TRBV3-1 (or the pseudogene TRBV3-2), the J call TRBJ2-1; 7 positions match TRBD2. Germline CDR1 is LGHDT and CDR2 is YNNKEL (reference sequence). The V gene end was trimmed by 1 base and the J gene end by 4 bases; junction bases not matched to a gene: 4. The CDR3 covers 15 residues. The CDR3 reads CASSQAGTKYNEQFF. The CDR3 region has the DNA TGTGCCAGCAGCCAAGCCGGGACTAAATACAATGAGCAGTTCTTC.

CDR3 in amino acids: CASSEDRSSYNEQFF. CDR3 DNA: TGTGCCAGCAGTGAAGACAGGAGCTCCTACAATGAGCAGTTCTTC. The chain is built from TRBV6-1 and TRBJ2-1, with a weak D call TRBD1 (5 bases). The V end was cut by 1 base, the J end by 0 bases, with 7 bases between. This CDR3 has 15 residues. Germline CDR1 MNHNS, CDR2 SASEGT.